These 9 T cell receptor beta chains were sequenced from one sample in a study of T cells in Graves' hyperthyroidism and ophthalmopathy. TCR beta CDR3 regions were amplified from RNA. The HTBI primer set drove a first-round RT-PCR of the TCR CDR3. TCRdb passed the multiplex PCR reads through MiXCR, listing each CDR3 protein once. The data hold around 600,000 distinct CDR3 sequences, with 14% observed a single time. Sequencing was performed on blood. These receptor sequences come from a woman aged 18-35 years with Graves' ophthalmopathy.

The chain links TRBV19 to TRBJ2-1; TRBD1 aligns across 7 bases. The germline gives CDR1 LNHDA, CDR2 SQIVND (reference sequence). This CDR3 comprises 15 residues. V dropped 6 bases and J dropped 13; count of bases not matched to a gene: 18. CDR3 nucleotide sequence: TGTGCCAGTAGGGGGACAGCCTTAGCCAAAAACATTCAGTTCTTC. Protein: CASRGTALAKNIQFF.

CDR3 nucleotide sequence: TGTGCCAGCAGCCGGGACAGGGATTCACCCCTCCACTTT. It encodes CASSRDRDSPLHF. This sequence joins TRBV6-1 and TRBJ1-6, with 9 nucleotides matching TRBD1. J was trimmed by 8 bases and V by 6 bases; bases with no gene match: 2. The CDR3 sequence is 13 residues long. Germline CDR1 MNHNS, CDR2 SASEGT.

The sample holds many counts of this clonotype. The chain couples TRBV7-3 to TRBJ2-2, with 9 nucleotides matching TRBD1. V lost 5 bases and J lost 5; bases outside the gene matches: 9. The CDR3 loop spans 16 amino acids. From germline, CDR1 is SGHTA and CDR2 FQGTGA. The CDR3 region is CASSPGDRGETGELFF. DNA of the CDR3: TGTGCCAGCAGCCCCGGTGACAGGGGGGAAACCGGGGAGCTGTTTTTT.

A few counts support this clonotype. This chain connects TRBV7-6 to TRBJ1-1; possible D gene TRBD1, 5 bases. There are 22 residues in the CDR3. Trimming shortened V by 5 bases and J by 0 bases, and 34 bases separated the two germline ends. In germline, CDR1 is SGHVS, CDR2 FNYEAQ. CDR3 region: CASSLTLRRQARGTLLNTEAFF. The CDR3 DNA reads TGTGCCAGCAGCCTCACATTGAGGAGGCAGGCCCGAGGGACCCTTTTGAACACTGAAGCTTTCTTT.

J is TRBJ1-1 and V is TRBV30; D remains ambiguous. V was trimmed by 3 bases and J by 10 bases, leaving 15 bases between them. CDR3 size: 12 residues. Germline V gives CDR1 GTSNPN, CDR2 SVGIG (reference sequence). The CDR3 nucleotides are TGTGCCTGGAGCCGACTAAAAGCTGGAGCTTTCTTT. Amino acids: CAWSRLKAGAFF.

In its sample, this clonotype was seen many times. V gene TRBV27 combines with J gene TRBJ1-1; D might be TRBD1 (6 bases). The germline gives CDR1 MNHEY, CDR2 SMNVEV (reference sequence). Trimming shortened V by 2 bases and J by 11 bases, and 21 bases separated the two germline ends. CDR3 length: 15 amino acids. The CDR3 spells CASSLTHGLTQGAFF. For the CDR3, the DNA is TGTGCCAGCAGTTTAACCCATGGCCTAACCCAGGGGGCTTTCTTT.

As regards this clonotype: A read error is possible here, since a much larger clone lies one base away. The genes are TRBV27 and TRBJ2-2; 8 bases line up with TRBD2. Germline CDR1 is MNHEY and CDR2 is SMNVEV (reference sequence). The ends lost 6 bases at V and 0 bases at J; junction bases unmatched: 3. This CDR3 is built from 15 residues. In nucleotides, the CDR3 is TGTGCCAGCAGATCGGGACTAGCGAACACCGGGGAGCTGTTTTTT. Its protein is CASRSGLANTGELFF.

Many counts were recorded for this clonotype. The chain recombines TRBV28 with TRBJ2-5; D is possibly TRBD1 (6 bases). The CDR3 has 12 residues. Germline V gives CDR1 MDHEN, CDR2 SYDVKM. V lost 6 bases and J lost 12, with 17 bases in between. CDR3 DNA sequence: TGTGCCAGCAGATCCAACAGGGTGGATGAGTACTTC. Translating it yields CASRSNRVDEYF.

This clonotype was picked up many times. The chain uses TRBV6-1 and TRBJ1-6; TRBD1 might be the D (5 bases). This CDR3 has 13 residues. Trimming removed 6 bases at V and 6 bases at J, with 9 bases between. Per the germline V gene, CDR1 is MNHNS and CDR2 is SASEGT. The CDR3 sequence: CASRSDSNSPLHF. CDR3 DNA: TGTGCCAGCAGATCCGACAGTAATTCACCCCTCCACTTT.